This is a list of T cell receptor beta chains from one sample in a study of control samples from healthy donors and cancer patients. The data were produced by immunoSEQ multiplex PCR, yet TCRdb's version contains in-frame clones alone and is incomplete. The sample records about 180,000 clones, roughly 90% being singletons. Material: blood. All receptors derive from a woman aged 50 to 60 in good health. The CDR3 runs from the conserved cysteine through the conserved F or W. The order of the fields is D gene, clone size, J gene, V gene, CDR3 protein, CDR3 DNA. A D gene is named only where the DNA matches it firmly. Not all rows give a size; the values are once, few, many and, for expanded clones, a class.

>NA|NA|TRBJ2-7|TRBV21-1
CASSKDHEQYF
TGTGCCAGCAGCAAAGACCACGAGCAGTACTTC
>NA|NA|TRBJ1-1|TRBV9
CASSVVWNTEAFF
TGTGCCAGCAGCGTAGTTTGGAACACTGAAGCTTTCTTT
>NA|NA|TRBJ1-1|TRBV5-1
CASSLPMNTEAFF
TGCGCCAGCAGCTTGCCAATGAACACTGAAGCTTTCTTT
>NA|NA|TRBJ2-7|TRBV28
CASSSGFSVDPYEQYF
TGTGCCAGCAGTTCAGGTTTTAGCGTCGACCCCTACGAGCAGTACTTC
>TRBD2|NA|TRBJ2-1|TRBV6-4
CASSGLAGVGNEQFF
TGTGCCAGCAGTGGACTAGCGGGAGTAGGTAATGAGCAGTTCTTC
>NA|once|TRBJ2-7|TRBV7-2
CASAGNYPYEQYF
TGTGCCAGCGCAGGGAATTACCCCTACGAGCAGTACTTC
>NA|NA|TRBJ2-1|TRBV6-2/TRBV6-3
CASSYSIGETPYNEQFF
TGTGCCAGCAGTTACTCGATAGGGGAGACCCCTTACAATGAGCAGTTCTTC
>NA|NA|TRBJ1-4|TRBV21-1
CASSAFCLQGPNEKLFF
TGTGCCAGCAGCGCTTTTTGCCTACAGGGCCCTAATGAAAAACTGTTTTTT
>NA|few|TRBJ2-1|TRBV4-3
CASSQDGDWLAGVEQFF
TGCGCCAGCAGCCAAGATGGCGACTGGCTAGCAGGTGTTGAGCAGTTCTTC
>NA|NA|TRBJ1-1|TRBV6-2/TRBV6-3
CASSYWQPNTEAFF
TGTGCCAGCAGTTACTGGCAGCCGAACACTGAAGCTTTCTTT
>TRBD2|NA|TRBJ2-5|TRBV7-9
CASSPGTSGETQYF
TGTGCCAGCAGCCCTGGGACTAGCGGAGAGACCCAGTACTTC
>NA|few|TRBJ1-2|TRBV6-5
CASSTGANYGYTF
TGTGCCAGCAGTACCGGAGCTAACTATGGCTACACCTTC
>NA|few|TRBJ1-2|TRBV9
CASSVRYREGYTF
TGTGCCAGCAGCGTTAGATACAGGGAGGGCTACACCTTC
>NA|NA|TRBJ2-5|TRBV5-4
CASSLNEGSETQYF
TGTGCCAGCAGCTTGAATGAGGGTTCGGAGACCCAGTACTTC
>NA|once|TRBJ2-3|TRBV5-4
CASTLNAKADTQYF
TGTGCCAGCACCCTGAACGCTAAGGCAGATACGCAGTATTTT
>TRBD1|few|TRBJ2-6|TRBV6-2/TRBV6-3
CASSGTGLSGANVLTF
TGTGCCAGCAGTGGGACAGGGCTCTCTGGGGCCAACGTCCTGACTTTC
>TRBD1|NA|TRBJ2-7|TRBV5-4
CASSDDRGRGHEQYF
TGTGCCAGCAGCGACGACAGGGGGCGCGGGCACGAGCAGTACTTC
>TRBD1|NA|TRBJ1-1|TRBV28
CASGWDREASAFF
TGTGCCAGCGGTTGGGACAGGGAGGCCTCAGCTTTCTTT
>NA|NA|TRBJ1-2|TRBV25-1
CASSEYPDNYGYTF
TGTGCCAGCAGTGAATATCCGGACAACTATGGCTACACCTTC
>TRBD1|few|TRBJ2-7|TRBV4-1
CASSQGTGGPAYEQYF
TGCGCCAGCAGCCAAGGGACAGGGGGGCCAGCCTACGAGCAGTACTTC
>NA|NA|TRBJ2-2|TRBV27
CASSPNTGELFF
TGTGCCAGCAGCCCTAACACCGGGGAGCTGTTTTTT
>NA|NA|TRBJ1-5|TRBV27
CASRSVGQPQHF
TGTGCCAGTAGGTCCGTAGGTCAGCCCCAGCATTTT
>TRBD2|few|TRBJ2-7|TRBV2
CASNRLASVSEQYF
TGTGCCAGCAATCGACTAGCTTCTGTCTCCGAGCAGTACTTC
>NA|few|TRBJ2-7|TRBV19
CASSIDPRRFPYEQYF
TGTGCCAGTAGTATAGATCCCCGGAGGTTCCCCTACGAGCAGTACTTC
>TRBD2|few|TRBJ2-1|TRBV11-2
CASSAGTSFEQFF
TGTGCCAGCAGCGCCGGGACTAGTTTTGAGCAGTTCTTC
>NA|NA|TRBJ1-3|TRBV7-8
CASSHSVSGNTIYF
TGTGCCAGCAGCCACAGCGTTTCTGGAAACACCATATATTTT
>NA|NA|TRBJ1-1|TRBV28
CASSLPGTEAFF
TGTGCCAGCAGTTTACCGGGGACTGAAGCTTTCTTT
>TRBD2|NA|TRBJ2-3|TRBV30
CAWTSGGAVGTDTQYF
TGTGCCTGGACTAGCGGGGGGGCCGTGGGGACAGATACGCAGTATTTT
>NA|NA|TRBJ2-1|TRBV4-3
CASSQDYSFNEQFF
TGCGCCAGCAGCCAAGATTACAGTTTCAATGAGCAGTTCTTC
>NA|NA|TRBJ1-1|TRBV21-1
CASSKARDRENTEAFF
TGTGCCAGCAGCAAAGCCAGGGACAGAGAGAACACTGAAGCTTTCTTT